Given below is one T cell receptor beta chain in context. Profiling relied on immunoSEQ multiplex PCR, and the TCRdb table lists in-frame clones only, not all of them. The sample records about 1 million clones, around 76% being singletons. The data derive from a study of shared clonotypes between healthy human individuals. The CDR3 contains 15 residues. V dropped 1 base and J dropped 2 bases, with 8 bases sitting between them. In germline, CDR1 is SGHTA, CDR2 FQGNSA. Sequenced material: memory CD4+ T cells sorted from blood. The subset was: CD45RA-negative fraction. The sequence derives from a young man in good health. V usage is TRBV7-2 and J usage is TRBJ2-2; D gene ambiguous. DNA for the CDR3: TGTGCCAGCAGCTTAGTGTTCGGAAACACCGGGGAGCTGTTTTTT. Its translation: CASSLVFGNTGELFF.